These 5 T cell receptor beta chains were all obtained from the same sample, sequenced in a study of T cell changes during pregnancy in multiple sclerosis (dated by TCRdb to about 2019). Library creation used the immunoSEQ multiplex PCR assay. As stored in TCRdb, this immuneACCESS dataset retains in-frame rearrangements with V and J assigned. A fraction of the clones does not appear; measured against another copy, unresolved V genes explain less than half of the discrepancy, and the remainder lacks a known reason. In this sample the table shows some 81,000 clones, about nine tenths of which occur a single time. In total, the top ten clones hold around 1.8% of the sample. The sample here was peripheral blood, taken before pregnancy. All receptors derive from a female donor with multiple sclerosis, enrolled in a pregnancy study.

The chain couples TRBV6-1 to TRBJ1-2, with a possible D match to TRBD1 (6 bases). CDR1 and CDR2 (germline): MNHNS, SASEGT. CDR3 size: 14 residues. Trimming shortened V by 4 bases and J by 7 bases, and 16 bases separated the two germline ends. CDR3 bases: TGTGCCAGCAGTGGAACAGGGTTGTGGGGTGGCTACACCTTC. Translated, it gives CASSGTGLWGGYTF.

This chain links TRBV7-3 with TRBJ2-1; 8 nucleotides align to TRBD1. Looked up from germline, CDR1 is SGHTA and CDR2 is FQGTGA. The CDR3 runs 15 residues. The junction had 12 bases not matched to a gene; V was cut back by 5 bases and J by 9 bases. The CDR3 protein is CASSPGQGTLREQFF. The CDR3 DNA reads as TGTGCCAGCAGCCCAGGACAGGGTACGTTACGTGAGCAGTTCTTC.

The chain carries TRBV7-2 and TRBJ2-4; TRBD1 is a possible D gene (6 bases). Looked up from germline, CDR1 is SGHTA and CDR2 is FQGNSA. The V end was cut by 3 bases, the J end by 8 bases, with 23 bases between. This CDR3 is built from 17 residues. CDR3 region: CASSFKTGTPARDIQYF. CDR3 DNA: TGTGCCAGCAGCTTTAAAACCGGGACACCCGCCCGGGACATTCAGTACTTC.

The CDR3 reads CASSAGTGGYMNTEAFF. Written as DNA, the CDR3 is TGCGCCAGCAGCGCCGGGACAGGGGGCTACATGAACACTGAAGCTTTCTTT. The gene calls are TRBV5-1 and TRBJ1-1; TRBD1 matches 12 bases. Per germline, CDR1 SGHRS and CDR2 YFSETQ. CDR3 size: 17 residues. V dropped 4 bases and J dropped 0; count of bases not matched to a gene: 7.

V gene TRBV6-7 combines with J gene TRBJ2-4; 9 bases fit TRBD1. TRBV6-7 carries the ORF label, with uncertain function. The length of the CDR3 is 14 residues. With V trimmed by 6 bases and J by 6 bases, 6 bases remained unmatched. The CDR3 loop reads CASSRTGAGNIQYF. The CDR3 DNA sequence: TGTGCCAGCAGCCGGACAGGGGCGGGAAACATTCAGTACTTC.